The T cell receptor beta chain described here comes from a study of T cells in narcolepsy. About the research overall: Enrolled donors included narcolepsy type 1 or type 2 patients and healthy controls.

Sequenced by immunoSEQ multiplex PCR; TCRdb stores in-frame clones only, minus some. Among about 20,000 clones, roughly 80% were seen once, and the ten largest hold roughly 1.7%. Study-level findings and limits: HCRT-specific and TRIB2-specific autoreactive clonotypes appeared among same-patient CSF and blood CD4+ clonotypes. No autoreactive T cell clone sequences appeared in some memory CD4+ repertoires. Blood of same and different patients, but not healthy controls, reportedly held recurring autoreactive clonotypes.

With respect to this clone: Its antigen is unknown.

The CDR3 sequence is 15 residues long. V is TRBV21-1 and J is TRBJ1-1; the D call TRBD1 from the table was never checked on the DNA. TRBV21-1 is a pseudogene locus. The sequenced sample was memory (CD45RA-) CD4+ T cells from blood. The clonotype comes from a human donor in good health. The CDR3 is CASSNVGGQNTEAFF. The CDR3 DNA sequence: TGTGCCAGCAGCAATGTAGGGGGACAGAACACTGAAGCTTTCTTT.